The 12 T cell receptor beta chains in this list originate from one sample, sequenced in a study of vaccination effects on CD4 cells after COVID-19. Some clones are missing from TCRdb's copy, which holds only in-frame ones; the method was immunoSEQ multiplex PCR. Of tens of thousands of clones in the sample, approximately 65% were seen once. No antigen is known for these receptors. With more than nine days of culture completed, CD4+ T cells were isolated. Sequencing was performed on CD4+ T cells from PBMCs cultured without peptide, taken before COVID-19 vaccination. Receptors were obtained from a human donor who received a COVID-19 vaccine.

V is TRBV19 and J is TRBJ2-4, with D unresolved. The V end was cut by 0 bases, the J end by 7 bases, with 7 bases between. The CDR3 runs 13 residues. Germline-derived CDR1 and CDR2 are LNHDA and SQIVND (reference sequence). The CDR3 reads CASSIEVGNIQYF. In DNA form, the CDR3 reads TGTGCCAGTAGTATAGAGGTAGGGAACATTCAGTACTTC.

The rearrangement uses TRBV27 and TRBJ1-6; 8 bases agree with TRBD1. The CDR3 has 14 amino acids. Trimming removed 7 bases from V and 7 bases from J; junction bases left unmatched: 6. CDR1 MNHEY and CDR2 SMNVEV come from the germline V gene (reference sequence). Here the CDR3 DNA reads TGTGCCAGCAAGGCCGGGACAGGAAATTCACCCCTCCACTTT. It codes for CASKAGTGNSPLHF.

This clone was observed a few times. The chain links TRBV25-1 to TRBJ1-2, with D hard to call. V shed 5 bases and J shed 8 bases, with 27 bases lying between them. Per germline, CDR1 MGHDK and CDR2 SYGVNS. CDR3 size: 17 residues. The chain's CDR3 is CASSPEGGGYSILGYTF. CDR3 DNA sequence: TGTGCCAGCAGTCCCGAAGGAGGCGGTTATAGTATTTTAGGCTACACCTTC.

This clone was recorded a few times. The chain links TRBV10-3 to TRBJ2-1; 7 bases line up with TRBD2. The trim removed 6 bases at V and 9 bases at J, leaving 2 bases unmatched. The CDR3 is 11 amino acids. Germline V gene sequence: CDR1 ENHRY, CDR2 SYGVKD. The CDR3 loop reads CAIRTGGEQFF. The CDR3 nucleotides read TGTGCCATCAGGACGGGAGGTGAGCAGTTCTTC.

This clone was counted a few times. The V call is TRBV5-6, the J call TRBJ1-2; TRBD1 matches at 8 bases. CDR1 and CDR2 from the germline V gene are SGHDT and YYEEEE. CDR3 size: 15 residues. V shed 0 bases, J shed 4 bases, and the junction held 5 bases outside the gene matches. The CDR3 DNA sequence: TGTGCCAGCAGCTTGGCCGGGACAGGTTTCTATGGCTACACCTTC. Amino acids: CASSLAGTGFYGYTF.

Comments on this clone: At one end the junction does not follow the germline gene, possibly because of a read error. This chain uses TRBV7-7 with TRBJ2-5, with D possibly matching TRBD2 (5 bases). Looked up from germline, CDR1 is SSHAT and CDR2 is FNYEAQ (reference sequence). The CDR3 totals 13 residues. The CDR3 region is CASSFGVQETQYF. CDR3 DNA sequence: TGTGCTAGCAGCTTCGGGGTCCAAGAGACCCAGTACTTC.

The gene calls are TRBV5-1 and TRBJ1-2, with 9 bases lining up with TRBD1. V lost 4 bases and J lost 4; bases outside the gene matches: 5. This CDR3 comprises 14 residues. Germline lookup yields CDR1 SGHRS and CDR2 YFSETQ. Written as DNA, the CDR3 is TGCGCCAGCAGCCGGGGACAGGGAGGCTATGGCTACACCTTC. Translating it yields CASSRGQGGYGYTF.

This clone was observed a single time. The chain is built from TRBV3-1 (or the pseudogene TRBV3-2) and TRBJ2-3, with D perhaps being TRBD1 or TRBD2 (6 bases each). The ends were cut back, 1 base at V and 5 bases at J, with 16 bases in the middle. Germline CDR1 is LGHDT and CDR2 is YNNKEL (reference sequence). CDR3 size: 16 residues. CDR3 sequence reads: CASSQVGGGREDTQYF. The CDR3 coding sequence is TGTGCCAGCAGCCAAGTAGGAGGGGGGAGAGAAGATACGCAGTATTTT.

This clone was seen more than once but under ten times. The chain is built from TRBV11-2 and TRBJ2-7; D gene uncertain. Trimming left V 0 bases short and J 9 bases short, with 15 bases between. Germline CDR1 reads SGHAT; CDR2 reads FQNNGV. The CDR3 covers 14 residues. CDR3 DNA: TGTGCCAGCAGCTTAGAGCCTACGCATCGAGGGCAGTACTTC. Translation: CASSLEPTHRGQYF.

This clone was detected once. The gene calls are TRBV30 and TRBJ1-2, with D unclear. Trimming took off 0 bases at V and 2 bases at J, with 7 bases between the two ends. The CDR3 covers 13 residues. Germline V gives CDR1 GTSNPN, CDR2 SVGIG (reference sequence). CDR3 in DNA: TGTGCCTGGAGTGTACAAGTAAACTATGGCTACACCTTC. It specifies CAWSVQVNYGYTF.

This clone was recorded once. The chain joins TRBV27 to TRBJ2-7, with a possible D match to TRBD2 (5 bases). Germline values: CDR1 MNHEY, CDR2 SMNVEV (reference sequence). The CDR3 runs 13 residues. Trimming took off 6 bases at V and 9 bases at J, with 18 bases between the two ends. The CDR3 is CASRSTGELGQYF. The CDR3 coding sequence is TGTGCCAGCAGGTCAACCGGGGAACTAGGGCAGTACTTC.

This chain links TRBV6-1 with TRBJ2-3; D remains ambiguous. Germline CDR1 MNHNS, CDR2 SASEGT. The length of the CDR3 is 14 residues. Trimming left V 2 bases short and J 7 bases short, with 13 bases between. The CDR3 here is CASSEMGLLNTQYF. Here the CDR3 DNA reads TGTGCCAGCAGTGAAATGGGCCTCCTAAATACGCAGTATTTT.